Presented here are 6 T cell receptor beta chains from one specimen sequenced in a study of cytomegalovirus exposure and HLA in healthy donors. The PCR ran on 60 Vbeta and 13 Jbeta primers. Sequencing was performed with immunoSEQ multiplex PCR; in TCRdb, only in-frame clones are kept and a portion is missing. The data contain 160,000 or so clones, about 78% of them singletons. The source material was PBMCs. All receptors come from a male donor in good health and CMV-seronegative.

The chain couples TRBV28 to TRBJ2-7, with 7 bases aligning to TRBD1. Germline CDR1 MDHEN, CDR2 SYDVKM. CDR3 length: 14 amino acids. Germline trimming cut 9 bases from V and 1 base from J; bases unmatched to any gene: 9. The chain's CDR3 is CASLGQDKSYEQYF. The CDR3 nucleotides read TGTGCCAGTTTAGGACAGGATAAATCCTACGAGCAGTACTTC.

Concerning this clone: An end of the junction does not agree with germline; a read error may underlie this. The rearrangement links TRBV7-9 to TRBJ2-7; 11 nucleotides line up with TRBD2. CDR1 is SEHNR and CDR2 is FQNEAQ in the germline V gene (reference sequence). This CDR3 is built from 18 residues. Written as DNA, the CDR3 is TGTTCCAGCAGCCTCCCAACACTACTAGCGGGAGTTCTCTACGAGCAGTACTTC. Translated: CSSSLPTLLAGVLYEQYF. Full variable domain (missing parts from reference TRBV7-9 and TRBJ2-7): DTGVSQNPRHKITKRGQNVTFRCDPISEHNRLYWYRQTLGQGPEFLTYFQNEAQLEKSRLLSDRFSAERPKGSFSTLEIQRTEQGDSAMYLCSSSLPTLLAGVLYEQYFGPGTRLTVT.

With respect to this clone: The junction departs from the called germline gene at one end, perhaps through a read error. The chain uses TRBV5-6 and TRBJ1-3, with D unclear. Looked up from germline, CDR1 is SGHDT and CDR2 is YYEEEE. The CDR3 runs to 13 residues. CDR3 sequence (DNA): TGTGCCAGCAGCTTTTGGTCAGGAAACACCATATACTTT. Protein: CASSFWSGNTIYF.

This clone appeared a few times. The chain combines TRBV28 with TRBJ1-5; no firm D call. V was cut by 6 bases and J by 0 bases, with 9 bases left in between. This CDR3 comprises 14 residues. Per germline, CDR1 MDHEN and CDR2 SYDVKM. CDR3 sequence reads: CASSGLYSNQPQHF. In nucleotides, the CDR3 is TGTGCCAGCAGCGGACTTTATAGCAATCAGCCCCAGCATTTT. Looking up the rest from reference TRBV28 and TRBJ1-5 gives the full variable domain: DVKVTQSSRYLVKRTGEKVFLECVQDMDHENMFWYRQDPGLGLRLIYFSYDVKMKEKGDIPEGYSVSREKKERFSLILESASTNQTSMYLCASSGLYSNQPQHFGDGTRLSIL.

CDR3 DNA: TGTGCCTGGAGTGTAGCGCAGAGCAATCAGCCCCAGCATTTT. Protein: CAWSVAQSNQPQHF. This chain connects TRBV30 to TRBJ1-5; the D is unclear. V was shortened by 0 bases and J by 1 base, with 7 bases between the two germline ends. The CDR3 extends over 14 amino acids. Germline CDR1 is GTSNPN and CDR2 is SVGIG (reference sequence).

This clone was found a few times. The chain has TRBV5-1 and TRBJ2-7, with 9 bases lining up with TRBD2. J lost 6 bases, V lost 2 bases, and 6 bases had no gene match. The CDR3 has 14 residues. Looked up from germline, CDR1 is SGHRS and CDR2 is YFSETQ. DNA of the CDR3: TGCGCCAGCAGCTTAAGCGGGAGGCAGGGCGAGCAGTACTTC. Encoded protein: CASSLSGRQGEQYF.